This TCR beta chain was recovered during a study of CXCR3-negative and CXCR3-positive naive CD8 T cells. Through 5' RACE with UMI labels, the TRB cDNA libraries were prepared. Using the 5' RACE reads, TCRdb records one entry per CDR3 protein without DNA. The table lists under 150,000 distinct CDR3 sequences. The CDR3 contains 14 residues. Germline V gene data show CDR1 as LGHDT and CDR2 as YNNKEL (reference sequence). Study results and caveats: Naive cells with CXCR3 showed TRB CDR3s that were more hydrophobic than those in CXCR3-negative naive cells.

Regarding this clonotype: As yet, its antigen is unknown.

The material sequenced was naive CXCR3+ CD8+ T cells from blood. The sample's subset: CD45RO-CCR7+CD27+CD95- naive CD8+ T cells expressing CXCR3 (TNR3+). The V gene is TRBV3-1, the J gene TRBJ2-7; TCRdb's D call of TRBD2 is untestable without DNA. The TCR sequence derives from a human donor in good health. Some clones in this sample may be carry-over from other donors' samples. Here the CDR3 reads CASSQEDGSYEQYF.